This T cell receptor (beta chain) was recorded in a study of OX40 agonist ivuxolimab in advanced cancers. About the research overall: Each patient was given ivuxolimab into a vein every 2 weeks, at 0.01 to 10 mg/kg. Points from the study as a whole: Antigen specificity of clonally expanded peripheral T cells was not established.

Sequenced by immunoSEQ multiplex PCR; TCRdb stores in-frame clones only, minus some. The top ten clones hold 6% of a sample with roughly 40,000 clones, just under 90% of them seen once. Concerning this clone itself: Its antigen is currently unknown.

The sample here was CD4+ or CD8+ T cells sorted from blood, taken in a trial of the OX40 agonist ivuxolimab. The origin of this receptor is an adult with an advanced solid tumor such as melanoma, head and neck, liver or kidney cancer.

CDR3 sequence reads: CASSIGLAGVNEQFF. The CDR3 nucleotides are TGCGCCAGCAGCATAGGACTAGCGGGAGTAAATGAGCAGTTCTTC. The genes are TRBV5-1 and TRBJ2-1; 13 positions match TRBD2. Germline-derived CDR1 and CDR2 are SGHRS and YFSETQ. J was trimmed by 7 bases and V by 4 bases; bases with no gene match: 5. There are 15 residues in the CDR3.